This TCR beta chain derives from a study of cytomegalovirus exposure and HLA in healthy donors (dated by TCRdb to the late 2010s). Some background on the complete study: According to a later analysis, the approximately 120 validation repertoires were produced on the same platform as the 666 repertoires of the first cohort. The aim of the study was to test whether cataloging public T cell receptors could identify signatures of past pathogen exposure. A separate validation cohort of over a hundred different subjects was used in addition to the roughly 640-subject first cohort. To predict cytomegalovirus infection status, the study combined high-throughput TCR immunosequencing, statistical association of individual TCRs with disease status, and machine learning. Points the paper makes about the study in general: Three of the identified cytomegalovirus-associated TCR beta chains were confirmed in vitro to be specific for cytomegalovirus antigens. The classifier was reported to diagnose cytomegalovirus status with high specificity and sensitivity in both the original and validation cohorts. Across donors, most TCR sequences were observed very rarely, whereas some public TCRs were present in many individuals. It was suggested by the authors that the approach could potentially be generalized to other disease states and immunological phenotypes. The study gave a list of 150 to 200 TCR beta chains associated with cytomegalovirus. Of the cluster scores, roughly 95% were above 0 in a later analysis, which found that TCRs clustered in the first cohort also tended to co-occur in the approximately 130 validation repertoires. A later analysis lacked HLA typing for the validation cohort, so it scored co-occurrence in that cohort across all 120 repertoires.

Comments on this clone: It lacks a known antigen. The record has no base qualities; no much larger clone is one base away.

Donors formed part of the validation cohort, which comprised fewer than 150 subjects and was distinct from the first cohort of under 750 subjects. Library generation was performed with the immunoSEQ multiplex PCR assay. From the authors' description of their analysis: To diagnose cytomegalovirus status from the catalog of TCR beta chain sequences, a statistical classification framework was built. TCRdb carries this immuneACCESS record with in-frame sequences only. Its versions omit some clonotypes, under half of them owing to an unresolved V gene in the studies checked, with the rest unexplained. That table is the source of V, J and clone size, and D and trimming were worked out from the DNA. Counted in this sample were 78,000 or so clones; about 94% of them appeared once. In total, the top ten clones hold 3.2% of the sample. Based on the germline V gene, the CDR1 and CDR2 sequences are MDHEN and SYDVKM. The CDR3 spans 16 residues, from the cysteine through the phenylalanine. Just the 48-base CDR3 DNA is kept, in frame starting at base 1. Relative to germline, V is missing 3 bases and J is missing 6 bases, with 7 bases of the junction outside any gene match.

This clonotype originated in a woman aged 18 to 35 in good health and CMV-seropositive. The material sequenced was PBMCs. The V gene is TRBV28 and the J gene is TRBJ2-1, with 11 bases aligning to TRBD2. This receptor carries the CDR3 CASSLNDLAGGNEQFF. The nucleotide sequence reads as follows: TGTGCCAGCAGTTTGAATGACCTAGCGGGGGGCAATGAGCAGTTCTTC.